Included here is one T cell receptor (beta chain) sequence, with context. As handled by the study authors: Amplification of reference gene primers provided the estimated nucleated cell counts. Using immunoSEQ multiplex PCR, the repertoire was profiled, and TCRdb retains in-frame clones only, with some absent. Clone size and the V and J calls come from that table; the DNA yielded D and trimming. This sample carries approximately 77,000 clones, 75% to 85% of them seen once, and the ten largest clones take 4% to 5.5%. This sample was included in a study of blood T cell repertoires in COVID-19. Study-wide background: Sites across the United States, Italy and Spain contributed samples from acute and convalescent COVID-19. T cells, B-cell-depleted T cells, or PBMCs supplied cDNA or gDNA.

V was cut by 2 bases and J by 5 bases, with 15 bases left in between. The CDR3 extends over 15 amino acids. CDR1 SGHAT and CDR2 FQNNGV come from the germline V gene. The clonotype was recovered from a woman in her seventies with acute or convalescent COVID-19. This rearrangement joins TRBV11-2 to TRBJ1-2, with a weak D call TRBD1 (6 bases). Material: peripheral blood. This CDR3 is CASSLQGLLGYGYTF. Written as DNA, the CDR3 is TGTGCCAGCAGCTTACAGGGGCTTTTAGGTTATGGCTACACCTTC.